The 12 T cell receptor beta chains below come from one sample, sequenced in a study of synovial regulatory T cells in juvenile arthritis. Antigen specificity for these receptors is unknown. General study points: Blood Treg cells that were inflammation-associated showed lower TCR diversity than other blood Treg cells.

Sequencing used immunoSEQ multiplex PCR; TCRdb keeps in-frame clones, though not all of them. This sample's table has around 9,500 clones. Sequenced material: Treg cells from blood. Subset denoted: HLA-DR+ inflammation-associated blood Treg cells. These receptors were taken from a donor younger than 30 with juvenile idiopathic arthritis.

The chain combines TRBV5-1 with TRBJ1-4. This CDR3 has 14 residues. The coding DNA is unavailable. Germline V gene lookup returns CDR1 SGHRS and CDR2 YFSETQ. CDR3: CASSLRPPHEKLFF.

The chain couples TRBV19 to TRBJ1-1. The germline V gene has CDR1 LNHDA and CDR2 SQIVND (reference sequence). The CDR3 covers 14 residues. The entry carries no DNA sequence. The CDR3 is CASSVKWEGTEAFF.

The chain couples TRBV5-8 to TRBJ1-3; TCRdb proposes TRBD1, but this gene call is untestable without DNA. Germline V CDR1 and CDR2: SGHTS, YDEGEE. The CDR3 has 12 amino acids. No DNA is listed. The CDR3 spells CAARLTENTIYF. The complete variable domain, with remaining parts taken from reference TRBV5-8 and TRBJ1-3, reads EAGVTQSPTHLIKTRGQQATLRCSPISGHTSVYWYQQALGLGLQFLLWYDEGEERNRGNFPPRFSGRQFPNYSSELNVNALELEDSALYLCAARLTENTIYFGEGSWLTVV.

This rearrangement joins TRBV5-1 to TRBJ1-2. From germline, CDR1 is SGHRS and CDR2 YFSETQ. The CDR3 sequence is 13 residues long. No DNA is given. The CDR3 reads CASSIGTNYGYTF.

This rearrangement joins TRBV4-2 to TRBJ2-3; the D call from TCRdb, TRBD2, cannot be confirmed without DNA. The CDR3 sequence is 17 residues long. Only the protein sequence is given. Per the germline V gene, CDR1 is LGHNA and CDR2 is YNFKEQ. CDR3 protein: CASSRGTSGVGTDTQYF.

V is TRBV4-1 and J is TRBJ1-5; TCRdb calls TRBD1, which cannot be checked without DNA. CDR1 and CDR2 from the germline V gene are MGHRA and YSYEKL. The CDR3 is 17 residues long. The record lacks a DNA sequence. The CDR3 is CASSQAVTGYSNQPQHF.

This chain links TRBV5-1 with TRBJ2-5; TCRdb's D call of TRBD2 is untestable without DNA. The CDR3 is made up of 14 amino acids. DNA is not on record. The V gene's germline CDR1 is SGHRS and CDR2 YFSETQ. CDR3 protein: CASSPSLYQETQYF.

This chain joins TRBV6-5 and TRBJ1-4; TCRdb names TRBD1, which stays unverified in the absence of DNA. Germline V gene lookup returns CDR1 MNHEY and CDR2 SVGAGI. This CDR3 has 16 residues. DNA is not on record. The CDR3 loop is CASSYGQGALNEKLFF.

The rearrangement uses TRBV7-2 and TRBJ2-5; TCRdb lists TRBD2, though no DNA is available to test this call. CDR1 is SGHTA, CDR2 FQGNSA, per germline. There are 12 residues in the CDR3. No DNA is listed. Here the CDR3 reads CASSQYSETQYF.

The rearrangement joins TRBV6-4 to TRBJ2-6. The length of the CDR3 is 14 residues. This entry has no DNA. Germline V gene lookup returns CDR1 MRHNA and CDR2 SNTAGT. CDR3 in amino acids: CASSENSGANVLTF.

The rearrangement joins TRBV18 to TRBJ1-1. The CDR3 length is 14 residues. The DNA is not on file. Germline CDR1 and CDR2: KGHSH and LQKENI. This chain's CDR3 is CASSPPVWGGEAFF.

The chain uses TRBV4-2 and TRBJ1-3. The CDR3 loop spans 16 amino acids. No DNA has been recorded. Germline V CDR1 and CDR2: LGHNA, YNFKEQ. CDR3 residues: CASSQSGEVPGNTIYF.